These 27 T cell receptor beta chains share one sample of origin, sequenced in a study of a mutant IDH1 vaccine in newly diagnosed glioma (dated by TCRdb to the early 2020s). The library was built by means of the immunoSEQ multiplex PCR assay. TCRdb provides this immuneACCESS table in a form limited to in-frame rearrangements. Some clones are lacking; in checked studies, under half of them reflect an unresolved V gene, and why the rest are absent is not known. In this sample the table shows roughly 120,000 clones, 90% of which occur a single time. 0.6% to 0.7% of the sample belongs to the ten largest clones. These receptors are not linked to any known antigen. The time point tag for this specimen amounts to: week 11, during vaccination. Every vaccine dose consisted of 300 ug of a 20-mer mutant IDH1 peptide in Montanide, administered subcutaneously together with topical imiquimod. This specimen was PBMCs, taken from a glioma patient whose treatment included an IDH1 peptide vaccine. These receptors were obtained from a woman in her forties or fifties with glioma.

The chain has TRBV7-2 and TRBJ2-5; 8 bases match TRBD2. Trimming removed 1 base from V and 11 bases from J; junction bases left unmatched: 21. The CDR3 contains 18 residues. Germline V lookup: CDR1 SGHTA, CDR2 FQGNSA. The DNA of the CDR3 is TGTGCCAGCAGCTTAGTATCAGAGTATAGGCGGCCGGGGGGGGAGCAGTACTTC. It translates to CASSLVSEYRRPGGEQYF.

The chain recombines TRBV15 with TRBJ2-1, with 11 bases matching TRBD2. The V segment lost 1 base and the J segment 12 bases; nucleotides outside the gene matches: 2. The CDR3 contains 13 residues. The germline V gene encodes CDR1 LNHNV and CDR2 YYDKDF (reference sequence). The CDR3 spells CATSRVAGGPQFF. The CDR3 DNA follows: TGTGCCACCAGCAGAGTAGCGGGAGGGCCGCAGTTCTTC.

The chain employs TRBV10-2 and TRBJ2-1, with a possible D match to TRBD2 (5 bases). This CDR3 comprises 12 residues. Germline assignment: CDR1 WSHSY and CDR2 SAAADI. V gave up 5 bases and J gave up 9 bases, with 11 bases separating them. For the CDR3, the DNA is TGCGCCAGCAGTTTCGGGGAAGGTGAGCAGTTCTTC. It codes for CASSFGEGEQFF.

The rearrangement links TRBV7-3 to TRBJ2-2; TRBD2 agrees at 9 bases. With V trimmed by 5 bases and J by 3 bases, 10 bases remained unmatched. Germline assignment: CDR1 SGHTA and CDR2 FQGTGA. The CDR3 runs 17 residues. Written as DNA, the CDR3 is TGTGCCAGCAGCCCACTTCGGGCGGGAGGGGACACCGGGGAGCTGTTTTTT. Translated: CASSPLRAGGDTGELFF.

This chain joins TRBV5-6 and TRBJ2-1, with D unresolved. Germline CDR1 reads SGHDT; CDR2 reads YYEEEE. This CDR3 is built from 16 residues. V lost 0 bases and J 0 bases, leaving 10 bases between the germline ends. CDR3 coding DNA: TGTGCCAGCAGCTTGGAATTAGGCGGCTCCTACAATGAGCAGTTCTTC. The encoded protein is CASSLELGGSYNEQFF.

The chain joins TRBV7-3 to TRBJ2-1; D possibly corresponds to TRBD2 (6 bases). V dropped 4 bases and J dropped 3 bases, with 13 bases sitting between them. This CDR3 spans 15 amino acids. The germline CDR1 and CDR2 sequences are SGHTA and FQGTGA. CDR3: CASSSSSADYNEQFF. In DNA, the CDR3 is TGTGCCAGCAGCTCGTCTAGCGCTGACTACAATGAGCAGTTCTTC.

The chain is built from TRBV15 and TRBJ1-2; D possibly corresponds to TRBD1 (5 bases). Germline assignment: CDR1 LNHNV and CDR2 YYDKDF (reference sequence). This CDR3 comprises 15 residues. V was pared by 0 bases and J by 4 bases, with 12 bases between. For the CDR3, the DNA is TGTGCCACCAGCAGAGATGAGGGCAGGGTCTATGGCTACACCTTC. Its translation: CATSRDEGRVYGYTF.

The J gene is TRBJ2-7, the V gene TRBV28; weak D call: TRBD2 (5 bases). V was cut by 5 bases and J by 0 bases, with 14 bases left in between. The CDR3 is made up of 15 amino acids. CDR1 is MDHEN, CDR2 SYDVKM, per germline. The CDR3 is CASSRAGKSSYEQYF. The DNA of the CDR3 is TGTGCCAGCAGTAGGGCGGGCAAGAGCTCCTACGAGCAGTACTTC.

The V gene is TRBV30, the J gene TRBJ2-5; D may correspond to TRBD1 or TRBD2 (5 bases each). The end of the DNA aligns better with TRBJ2-7, so the J call may be wrong. The CDR3 runs to 16 residues. Germline V gene sequence: CDR1 GTSNPN, CDR2 SVGIG (reference sequence). The CDR3 here is CAWSPPLLGWGFEQYF. In DNA form, the CDR3 reads TGTGCCTGGAGTCCCCCCTTGTTAGGTTGGGGGTTCGAGCAGTACTTC.

The CDR3 region has the DNA TGTGCCAGCAGTTACTTAGGGGCGAGCAATCAGCCCCAGCATTTT. It specifies CASSYLGASNQPQHF. The chain is built from TRBV6-6 and TRBJ1-5; maybe TRBD1 (5 bases). The CDR3 consists of 15 residues. V was trimmed by 1 base and J by 1 base, leaving 8 bases between them. In germline, CDR1 is MNHNY, CDR2 SVGAGI (reference sequence).

In its sample, this clone was seen once. The V gene is TRBV2, the J gene TRBJ1-1; D not certain. The germline V gene encodes CDR1 SNHLY and CDR2 FYNNEI. CDR3 length equals 11 residues. V was clipped by 6 bases and J by 3 bases, with 5 bases between them. CDR3 DNA sequence: TGTGCCAGCAGCGATTACACTGAAGCTTTCTTT. Encoded protein: CASSDYTEAFF.

This chain joins TRBV2 and TRBJ1-3; D is unclear. The CDR3 is 10 residues long. Germline V gene data show CDR1 as SNHLY and CDR2 as FYNNEI. Trimming cost V 8 bases and J 3 bases, with 2 bases left between them. CDR3 nucleotide sequence: TGTGCCAGCGGTGGAAACACCATATATTTT. The encoded protein is CASGGNTIYF.

The chain joins TRBV11-2 to TRBJ2-1; maybe TRBD2 (6 bases). V lost 1 base and J lost 3, with 10 bases in between. This CDR3 spans 15 amino acids. CDR1 and CDR2 (germline): SGHAT, FQNNGV. The CDR3 DNA follows: TGTGCCAGCAGCTTAGGACTAGGTTTCTACAATGAGCAGTTCTTC. Translating gives CASSLGLGFYNEQFF.

The chain combines TRBV6-5 with TRBJ2-1, with D tentatively TRBD2 (6 bases). Between the trimmed V and J ends, which lost 4 bases and 6 bases, there was a span of 16 bases. Germline assignment: CDR1 MNHEY and CDR2 SVGAGI. The CDR3 runs 15 residues. The chain's CDR3 is CASSFGRDLRNEQFF. In nucleotides, the CDR3 is TGTGCCAGCAGTTTCGGCCGGGACTTACGCAATGAGCAGTTCTTC.

This rearrangement joins TRBV19 to TRBJ2-7; tentatively, D is TRBD2 (6 bases). Germline lookup yields CDR1 LNHDA and CDR2 SQIVND (reference sequence). There are 15 residues in the CDR3. V gave up 5 bases and J gave up 2 bases, with 16 bases separating them. The CDR3 nucleotides are TGTGCCAGTAGTCGTCCCACCCCGGGGGCCTACGAGCAGTACTTC. The encoded protein is CASSRPTPGAYEQYF.

The chain couples TRBV6-1 to TRBJ1-6, with D tentatively TRBD1 (5 bases). From germline, CDR1 is MNHNS and CDR2 SASEGT. Between the trimmed V and J ends, which lost 8 bases and 9 bases, there was a span of 14 bases. This CDR3 spans 13 amino acids. The CDR3 nucleotides are TGTGCCAGCCAACAGGAAACAGGTTCACCCCTCCACTTT. Its translation is CASQQETGSPLHF.

The genes are TRBV18 and TRBJ1-3; 7 nucleotides agree with TRBD1. V shed 4 bases and J 5 bases; nucleotides not matched to a gene: 8. This CDR3 spans 15 amino acids. CDR1 and CDR2 (germline): KGHSH, LQKENI. In DNA form, the CDR3 reads TGTGCCAGCTCACTTACAGGGGCCCTGAGAAACACCATATATTTT. This encodes CASSLTGALRNTIYF. The variable domain in full, completed from reference TRBV18 and TRBJ1-3, reads NAGVMQNPRHLVRRRGQEARLRCSPMKGHSHVYWYRQLPEEGLKFMVYLQKENIIDESGMPKERFSAEFPKEGPSILRIQQVVRGDSAAYFCASSLTGALRNTIYFGEGSWLTVV.

The chain joins TRBV6-4 to TRBJ2-2, with 13 bases fitting TRBD2. This CDR3 is 19 amino acids long. Trimming took 2 bases from V and 4 from J; bases not matched to a gene: 10. Germline CDR1 reads MRHNA; CDR2 reads SNTAGT. As DNA, the CDR3 is TGTGCCAGCAGTGACAGAGGACTAGCGGGAGTTAGTTTCACCGGGGAGCTGTTTTTT. Translated, it gives CASSDRGLAGVSFTGELFF.

V usage is TRBV2 and J usage is TRBJ1-3; no clear D gene. This CDR3 is 13 amino acids long. The V end was cut by 7 bases, the J end by 0 bases, with 7 bases between. Germline-derived CDR1 and CDR2 are SNHLY and FYNNEI. DNA for the CDR3: TGTGCCAGCAACCAGCGCTCTGGAAACACCATATATTTT. It is translated as CASNQRSGNTIYF.

This clone appeared once. The chain recombines TRBV13 with TRBJ1-3; 7 nucleotides align to TRBD1. CDR1 PRHDT and CDR2 FYEKMQ come from the germline V gene (reference sequence). The ends lost 2 bases at V and 4 bases at J; junction bases unmatched: 2. This CDR3 has 14 residues. CDR3 nucleotide sequence: TGTGCCAGCAGCTTACGACAGGGAGGAAACACCATATATTTT. Its translation is CASSLRQGGNTIYF. Full variable domain (outside the CDR3, taken from reference TRBV13 and TRBJ1-3): AAGVIQSPRHLIKEKRETATLKCYPIPRHDTVYWYQQGPGQDPQFLISFYEKMQSDKGSIPDRFSAQQFSDYHSELNMSSLELGDSALYFCASSLRQGGNTIYFGEGSWLTVV.

This clone was detected once. The chain uses TRBV5-1 and TRBJ1-4; TRBD1 matches 9 bases. V shed 5 bases, J shed 3 bases, and the junction held 11 bases outside the gene matches. Germline V gives CDR1 SGHRS, CDR2 YFSETQ. This CDR3 spans 17 amino acids. CDR3 sequence (DNA): TGCGCCAGCAGTTCCGGGACAGGGCTGGTGGCTAATGAAAAACTGTTTTTT. Translated, it gives CASSSGTGLVANEKLFF. The variable domain in full, completed from reference TRBV5-1 and TRBJ1-4, reads KAGVTQTPRYLIKTRGQQVTLSCSPISGHRSVSWYQQTPGQGLQFLFEYFSETQRNKGNFPGRFSGRQFSNSRSEMNVSTLELGDSALYLCASSSGTGLVANEKLFFGSGTQLSVL.

The chain joins TRBV5-4 to TRBJ2-5; D might be TRBD1 or TRBD2, each matching 5 bases. Trimming removed 0 bases from V and 7 bases from J, with 16 bases in between. CDR3 length: 15 residues. The germline V gene has CDR1 SGHNT and CDR2 YYREEE (reference sequence). CDR3 nucleotides: TGTGCCAGCAGCTTGGGGGGACCCACCCTGGGGACCCAGTACTTC. The encoded protein is CASSLGGPTLGTQYF.

J is TRBJ2-1 and V is TRBV7-8, with 7 bases matching TRBD2. The ends lost 7 bases at V and 15 bases at J; junction bases unmatched: 9. CDR3 length: 11 residues. Germline CDR1 SGHVS, CDR2 FQNEAQ. CDR3 sequence: CASTLADLTFF. The CDR3 DNA is TGTGCCAGCACCCTAGCGGACCTGACGTTCTTC.

The rearrangement joins TRBV2 to TRBJ2-1; 14 nucleotides match TRBD2. The CDR3 sequence is 15 residues long. Germline trimming cut 6 bases from V and 7 bases from J; bases unmatched to any gene: 5. Germline CDR1 reads SNHLY; CDR2 reads FYNNEI. CDR3 residues: CASSPTSGRDNEQFF. The CDR3 DNA reads TGTGCCAGCAGCCCGACTAGCGGGAGGGATAATGAGCAGTTCTTC.

The rearrangement links TRBV6-6 to TRBJ2-1; maybe TRBD1 (6 bases). Trimming left V 5 bases short and J 8 bases short, with 10 bases between. CDR3 size: 12 residues. CDR1 is MNHNY and CDR2 is SVGAGI in the germline V gene (reference sequence). The CDR3 protein is CASSNRVYEQFF. Here the CDR3 DNA reads TGTGCCAGCAGTAACAGGGTCTATGAGCAGTTCTTC.

In this sample, this clone turned up once. This chain uses TRBV29-1 with TRBJ1-3, with D uncertain. Germline V gene data show CDR1 as SQVTM and CDR2 as ANQGSEA. CDR3 length equals 14 residues. Deletions cut 5 bases from V and 0 bases from J, with 11 bases between. CDR3 sequence (DNA): TGCAGCGTTACTCAGTTAGGCTCTGGAAACACCATATATTTT. Its protein is CSVTQLGSGNTIYF.

The chain carries TRBV4-1 and TRBJ2-3, with 8 nucleotides matching TRBD1. The CDR3 is made up of 14 amino acids. V shed 4 bases, J shed 1 base, and the junction held 1 base outside the gene matches. The germline CDR1 and CDR2 sequences are MGHRA and YSYEKL. The CDR3 is CASSPTGGTDTQYF. The CDR3 DNA reads TGCGCCAGCAGCCCGACAGGGGGCACAGATACGCAGTATTTT.